This T cell receptor beta chain was identified during a study of T-cell reconstitution after alpha-beta-depleted transplantation in children. From germline, CDR1 is SGHRS and CDR2 YFSETQ. This CDR3 region has 14 residues. V lost 2 bases and J lost 10, with 18 bases in between. The authors prepared the TCRbeta library with unique molecular identifiers. A single record per CDR3 protein comes from TCRdb applying MiXCR to the PCR reads. The sample contains approximately 230,000 distinct CDR3 sequences, roughly 26% of which appear only once. This chain connects TRBV5-1 to TRBJ2-5; D could derive from TRBD1 or TRBD2 (5 bases each). The sequence came from a girl aged 2-10 years with Fanconi anemia, due to receive a stem cell transplant. This specimen was PBMCs, taken before TCRalphabeta/CD19-depleted stem cell transplant. The CDR3 nucleotides read TGCGCCAGCAGCTTCAGGGCTAGGGGAGAGGACCAGTACTTC. It is translated as CASSFRARGEDQYF.